The 20 T cell receptor beta chains presented below share a single source sample, sequenced in a study of OX40 agonist ivuxolimab in advanced cancers. Some clones are missing from TCRdb's copy, which holds only in-frame ones; the method was immunoSEQ multiplex PCR. Of about 58,000 clones listed, roughly four fifths are singletons. Sequenced here: CD4+ or CD8+ T cells sorted from blood, sampled in a trial of the OX40 agonist ivuxolimab. The receptor source for this set is an adult with an advanced solid tumor such as melanoma, head and neck, liver or kidney cancer.

The chain is built from TRBV7-2 and TRBJ2-1; TRBD1 matches 9 bases. The germline gives CDR1 SGHTA, CDR2 FQGNSA. The CDR3 is 14 amino acids. Trimming cost V 6 bases and J 10 bases; bases outside gene matches: 10. The CDR3 spells CASSRGGQGGEQFF. In nucleotides, the CDR3 is TGTGCCAGCAGTCGAGGGGGACAGGGTGGCGAGCAGTTCTTC.

The genes are TRBV4-1 and TRBJ1-3; D unclear. CDR1 is MGHRA, CDR2 YSYEKL, per germline. V lost 4 bases and J 1 base, leaving 11 bases between the germline ends. This CDR3 has 15 residues. The DNA of the CDR3 is TGCGCCAGCAGCCTGACGGACCCTTCTGGAAACACCATATATTTT. Its translation: CASSLTDPSGNTIYF.

In nucleotides, the CDR3 is TGTGCCAGCAGGCAGGGGGGTCAGCCCCAGCATTTT. It translates to CASRQGGQPQHF. The chain couples TRBV27 to TRBJ1-5, with 7 bases that match TRBD1. The V gene end was trimmed by 6 bases and the J gene end by 6 bases; junction bases not matched to a gene: 2. Per germline, CDR1 MNHEY and CDR2 SMNVEV (reference sequence). The CDR3 contains 12 residues.

This chain joins TRBV28 and TRBJ1-4; the D gene is possibly TRBD1 (6 bases). Trimming took 4 bases from V and 0 from J, leaving 9 bases between them. The CDR3 runs to 15 residues. Germline values: CDR1 MDHEN, CDR2 SYDVKM. CDR3 sequence: CASSSGAATNEKLFF. The CDR3, as DNA: TGTGCCAGCAGTTCAGGGGCTGCAACTAATGAAAAACTGTTTTTT.

This clone came up a few times. The gene calls are TRBV19 and TRBJ1-1; 8 positions agree with TRBD1. This CDR3 region has 14 residues. V lost 5 bases and J lost 4; bases outside the gene matches: 6. Germline loops: CDR1 LNHDA, CDR2 SQIVND (reference sequence). The CDR3 is CASSFRGLRTEAFF. CDR3 bases: TGTGCCAGTAGTTTCAGGGGGCTGCGCACTGAAGCTTTCTTT.

The V call is TRBV5-1, the J call TRBJ1-5; D may be TRBD1 (6 bases). CDR1 is SGHRS and CDR2 is YFSETQ in the germline V gene. V dropped 3 bases and J dropped 5 bases, with 15 bases sitting between them. The CDR3 is 15 amino acids. The CDR3 sequence is CASSSEGQTHQPQHF. DNA of the CDR3: TGCGCCAGCAGCTCTGAAGGACAGACTCATCAGCCCCAGCATTTT.

The J gene is TRBJ1-2, the V gene TRBV5-1; D gene unclear. Germline CDR1 is SGHRS and CDR2 is YFSETQ. The V end was cut by 4 bases, the J end by 3 bases, with 16 bases between. The CDR3 totals 15 residues. The chain's CDR3 is CASSPEWVQDYGYTF. CDR3 bases: TGCGCCAGCAGCCCCGAGTGGGTTCAGGACTATGGCTACACCTTC.

The V call is TRBV19, the J call TRBJ2-1, with TRBD2 identical over 12 bases. V dropped 3 bases and J dropped 3; count of bases not matched to a gene: 0. The CDR3 contains 15 residues. CDR1 LNHDA and CDR2 SQIVND come from the germline V gene (reference sequence). As DNA, the CDR3 is TGTGCCAGTAGTATGGGACTAGCGGGCTACAATGAGCAGTTCTTC. Translated: CASSMGLAGYNEQFF.

The chain has TRBV4-1 and TRBJ2-2, with D maybe TRBD2 (6 bases). The CDR3 sequence is 16 residues long. Trimming removed 2 bases from V and 0 bases from J, with 10 bases in between. CDR1 is MGHRA and CDR2 is YSYEKL in the germline V gene. CDR3 DNA: TGCGCCAGCAGCCAAAGGCGGGGCGCGAACACCGGGGAGCTGTTTTTT. Protein: CASSQRRGANTGELFF.

The chain uses TRBV28 and TRBJ1-2; tentatively, D is TRBD1 (6 bases). V lost 5 bases, J lost 6 bases, and 25 bases lay in between. The CDR3 consists of 17 residues. CDR1 is MDHEN, CDR2 SYDVKM, per germline. The chain's CDR3 is CASSPGGTRGRLDGYTF. The CDR3 DNA reads as TGTGCCAGCAGTCCGGGGGGCACTCGGGGGCGGTTGGATGGCTACACCTTC.

The chain is built from TRBV5-1 and TRBJ1-2; 8 nucleotides align to TRBD1. V shed 3 bases and J 4 bases; nucleotides not matched to a gene: 5. The CDR3 totals 14 residues. Germline CDR1 and CDR2: SGHRS and YFSETQ. The CDR3 DNA reads TGCGCCAGCAGCTCAGGGGGCGGAAGCTATGGCTACACCTTC. Translating it yields CASSSGGGSYGYTF.

The CDR3 sequence is CASSLSRTGGLAFF. CDR3 nucleotide sequence: TGTGCCAGCAGCTTGAGCAGGACAGGGGGCTTAGCTTTCTTT. The V and J genes are TRBV5-4 and TRBJ1-1; 11 positions match TRBD1. The CDR3 sequence is 14 residues long. The germline V gene has CDR1 SGHNT and CDR2 YYREEE (reference sequence). V was pared by 1 base and J by 10 bases, with 6 bases of the junction left unmatched.

This clone has just one count. The CDR3 DNA follows: TGTGCCATCAGGGACGCCGGGGCGAGGGTCTCCTACGAGCAGTACTTC. Protein product: CAIRDAGARVSYEQYF. The rearrangement links TRBV10-3 to TRBJ2-7, with D perhaps given as TRBD1 or TRBD2 (5 bases each). The germline V and J ends were trimmed by 6 bases and 0 bases, with 18 bases remaining between them. CDR3 length: 16 residues. Per germline, CDR1 ENHRY and CDR2 SYGVKD.

The V and J genes are TRBV10-2 and TRBJ2-6; D is ambiguous. From germline, CDR1 is WSHSY and CDR2 SAAADI. The CDR3 length is 20 residues. The V and J ends lost 5 bases and 0 bases respectively, with 23 bases between them. As DNA, the CDR3 is TGCGCCAGCAGTTTCCCCACTAAGTCGGACGCAAACTCTGGGGCCAACGTCCTGACTTTC. Protein product: CASSFPTKSDANSGANVLTF.

In this sample, this clone turned up once. The chain joins TRBV19 to TRBJ2-3, with 12 bases lining up with TRBD2. The V gene's germline CDR1 is LNHDA and CDR2 SQIVND (reference sequence). V trimming: 10 bases; J trimming: 4 bases; junction bases outside the gene matches: 9. The CDR3 runs 15 residues. The CDR3 DNA follows: TGTGCCACCGAAGCTAGCGGGGGGGTTTCAGATACGCAGTATTTT. Protein product: CATEASGGVSDTQYF.

The CDR3 reads CASRHDLDVGGTYEQYF. CDR3 nucleotides: TGTGCCAGCAGACATGACCTGGACGTCGGGGGAACCTACGAGCAGTACTTC. The V gene is TRBV7-9, the J gene TRBJ2-7; D may be TRBD2 (6 bases). V was shortened by 6 bases and J by 2 bases, with 23 bases between the two germline ends. This CDR3 is built from 17 residues. Germline CDR1 and CDR2: SEHNR and FQNEAQ (reference sequence).

The chain recombines TRBV11-2 with TRBJ1-2, with D perhaps TRBD1 (6 bases). The ends were cut back, 3 bases at V and 2 bases at J, with 25 bases in the middle. Looked up from germline, CDR1 is SGHAT and CDR2 is FQNNGV. The CDR3 consists of 19 residues. The CDR3 nucleotides read TGTGCCAGCAGCTTCCCTAGAGGGGGGGCAGGGGCAAGGAACTATGGCTACACCTTC. Translated, it gives CASSFPRGGAGARNYGYTF.

The rearrangement uses TRBV5-1 and TRBJ2-3; 9 bases are shared with TRBD2. V lost 0 bases to trimming and J lost 6 bases; unmatched junction nucleotides: 5. Germline V gives CDR1 SGHRS, CDR2 YFSETQ. The CDR3 consists of 15 residues. CDR3 in amino acids: CASSLGGGALDTQYF. In DNA form, the CDR3 reads TGCGCCAGCAGCTTGGGCGGGGGGGCCCTGGATACGCAGTATTTT.

This clone was picked up one time. CDR3 DNA: TGTGCCACCAGCAGTCTAGGATTAAAAGGAGAAGACTCTGGGGCCAACGTCCTGACTTTC. It translates to CATSSLGLKGEDSGANVLTF. The chain uses TRBV15 and TRBJ2-6; D ambiguous. In germline, CDR1 is LNHNV, CDR2 YYDKDF (reference sequence). The CDR3 runs to 20 residues. The V end was cut by 3 bases, the J end by 0 bases, with 21 bases between.

This chain links TRBV19 with TRBJ2-7, with 10 bases fitting TRBD1. CDR1 LNHDA and CDR2 SQIVND come from the germline V gene (reference sequence). CDR3 length: 18 residues. The J segment lost 1 base and the V segment lost 3 bases, leaving 12 bases of the junction unmatched. CDR3 in amino acids: CASSMGLKPGQGSYEQYF. CDR3 in DNA: TGTGCCAGTAGTATGGGGCTCAAACCGGGACAGGGGTCCTACGAGCAGTACTTC.